This paragraph reports one T cell receptor beta chain. Its target is unknown. Trimming removed 5 bases from V and 6 bases from J, with 10 bases in between. The CDR3 is 12 amino acids. The germline gives CDR1 SGHNT, CDR2 YENEEA. This sample is part of a study of T cells after posttransplantation cyclophosphamide. Study-level results: Recipient CMV seropositivity and CMV reactivation strongly tracked TRB clonality. Skin or GI-infiltrating T cells shared few TRB sequences with blood.

Clones were read by immunoSEQ multiplex PCR, and TCRdb kept only the in-frame ones, dropping some. The table shows fewer than 40,000 clones, with 85% to 90% occurring only once. Sequencing was performed on PBMCs. V is TRBV11-3 and J is TRBJ1-1, with a tentative D call TRBD1 (6 bases). The TCR comes from a middle-aged woman with a blood cancer, CMV-positive, and with a related stem cell donor. The CDR3 DNA follows: TGTGCCAGCAGCCATACAGGGTCTGAAGCTTTCTTT. Translated, it gives CASSHTGSEAFF. The variable domain in full, with the rest retrieved from reference TRBV11-3 and TRBJ1-1, is EAGVVQSPRYKIIEKKQPVAFWCNPISGHNTLYWYLQNLGQGPELLIRYENEEAVDDSQLPKDRFSAERLKGVDSTLKIQPAELGDSAVYLCASSHTGSEAFFGQGTRLTVV.